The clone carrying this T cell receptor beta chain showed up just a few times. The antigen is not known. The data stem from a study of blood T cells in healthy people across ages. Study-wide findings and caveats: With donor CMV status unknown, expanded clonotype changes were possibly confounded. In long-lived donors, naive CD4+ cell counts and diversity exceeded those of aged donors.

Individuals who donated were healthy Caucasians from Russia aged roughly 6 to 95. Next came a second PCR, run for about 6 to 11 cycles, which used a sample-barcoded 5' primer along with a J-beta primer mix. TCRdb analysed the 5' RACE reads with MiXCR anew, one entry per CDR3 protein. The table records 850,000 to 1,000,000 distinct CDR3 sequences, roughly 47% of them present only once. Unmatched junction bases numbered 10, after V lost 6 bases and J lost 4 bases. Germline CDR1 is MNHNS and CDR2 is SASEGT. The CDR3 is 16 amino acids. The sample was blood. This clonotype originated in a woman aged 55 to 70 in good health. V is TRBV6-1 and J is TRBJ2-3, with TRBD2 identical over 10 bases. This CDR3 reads CASSADLAGVADTQYF. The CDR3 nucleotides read TGTGCCAGCAGCGCGGATCTAGCGGGAGTGGCAGATACGCAGTATTTT.